This TCR beta chain emerged from a study of shared clonotypes between healthy human individuals. Selected positively for CCR7 and CD45RO-negative, naive CD8 cells excluded terminally differentiated effector memory CD45RA+ cells. Produced via immunoSEQ multiplex PCR; TCRdb's table is partial and in-frame only. The sample yields some 1,900,000 clones, less than 95% seen once. This clone was observed a single time. CDR3 size: 18 residues. V shed 4 bases and J 2 bases; nucleotides not matched to a gene: 11. In germline, CDR1 is PRHDT, CDR2 FYEKMQ (reference sequence). The J gene is TRBJ2-1, the V gene TRBV13; TRBD2 agrees at 10 bases. This receptor was taken from a man aged 18-30 years in good health. The sample was naive CD8+ T cells sorted from blood. The CDR3 reads CASSSPYPGLAPYNEQFF. The CDR3 nucleotides read TGTGCCAGCAGCTCCCCTTATCCGGGACTAGCGCCCTACAATGAGCAGTTCTTC.